These T cell receptor beta chains were read from a single sample in a study of regulatory T cells in long-lasting Graves disease. From the multiplex PCR reads, TCRdb called clonotypes with MiXCR, one entry per CDR3 protein. Of some 490,000 distinct CDR3 sequences in the sample, around 11% were seen once. The same data also went into a second study, on T cells in Graves' hyperthyroidism and ophthalmopathy.

Material: peripheral blood mononuclear cells (PBMCs), obtained at new diagnosis, from a patient treated with antithyroid drugs. The receptors derive from a woman in her thirties with Graves disease. Both conserved end residues are part of each CDR3. A D gene is named only where the DNA matches it firmly. Clone size is not always given. Where it is, it says once, few, many or a class for expanded clones.

v_gene	d_gene	j_gene	abundance	CDR3aa	CDR3nt
TRBV13	TRBD2	TRBJ2-3	many	CASSFDREAVDTQYF	TGTGCCAGCAGCTTTGACCGGGAGGCAGTAGATACGCAGTATTTT
TRBV15	-	TRBJ2-7	many	CATSSRVSHEQYF	TGTGCCACCAGCAGCAGGGTCTCCCACGAGCAGTACTTC
TRBV3-1	-	TRBJ1-2	many	CASSQRAGGGYTF	TGTGCCAGCAGCCAACGCGCTGGAGGGGGCTACACCTTC
TRBV20-1	-	TRBJ2-1	few	CSARGDNEQFF	TGCAGTGCTAGAGGAGACAATGAGCAGTTCTTC
TRBV28	TRBD2	TRBJ2-1	many	CASSLFSGRAYNEQFF	TGTGCCAGCAGTTTGTTTAGCGGGAGGGCCTACAATGAGCAGTTCTTC
TRBV9	-	TRBJ1-2	many	CASKQGGYGYTF	TGTGCCAGCAAACAGGGTGGCTATGGCTACACCTTC
TRBV2	-	TRBJ1-2	many	CASTPSVVYGYTF	TGTGCCAGCACGCCGTCAGTAGTCTATGGCTACACCTTC
TRBV6-1	TRBD1	TRBJ1-5	many	CASTPGTGGNQPQHF	TGTGCCAGCACCCCCGGGACAGGAGGCAATCAGCCCCAGCATTTT
TRBV9	-	TRBJ2-1	-	CASSVMLAPNEQFF	TGTGCCAGCAGCGTAATGCTAGCGCCAAATGAGCAGTTCTTC
TRBV19	-	TRBJ2-1	few	CASSISGVVNEQFF	TGTGCCAGTAGTATATCCGGCGTCGTCAATGAGCAGTTCTTC
TRBV12-3/TRBV12-4	-	TRBJ2-2	many	CASRRGLNTGELFF	TGTGCGAGTCGACGAGGACTGAACACCGGGGAGCTGTTTTTT
TRBV12-3/TRBV12-4	-	TRBJ2-1	many	CASSRGASYNEQFF	TGTGCCAGCAGCCGGGGAGCCTCCTACAATGAGCAGTTCTTC
TRBV15	-	TRBJ2-1	-	CATSPRTADYYNEQFF	TGTGCCACCAGCCCCCGGACGGCCGACTATTACAATGAGCAGTTCTTC
TRBV3-1	TRBD1	TRBJ1-4	few	CASSPWDRETNNEKLFF	TGTGCCAGCAGCCCGTGGGACAGGGAGACCAATAATGAAAAACTGTTTTTT
TRBV7-3	-	TRBJ2-7	-	CASSPNGDEQYF	TGTGCCAGCAGCCCTAACGGGGACGAGCAGTACTTC
TRBV6-4	TRBD2	TRBJ2-3	few	CASSSTGRRTDTQYF	TGTGCCAGCAGTTCAACCGGGAGGCGTACAGATACGCAGTATTTT
TRBV18	-	TRBJ2-5	many	CASSPAAAQETQYF	TGTGCCAGCTCACCAGCGGCAGCCCAAGAGACCCAGTACTTC